The 27 T cell receptor beta chains below all came from one sample that was sequenced in a study of T-cell reconstitution after alpha-beta-depleted transplantation in children (dated by TCRdb to the mid-2010s). Library generation was performed with PCR. For sequencing, an Illumina HiSeq 2500 was employed. Molecular barcoding was employed in the preparation of TCR libraries, with unique molecular identifiers being used to normalize TCRbeta repertoire quantification. Using fastp at Q25 and MiXCR, TCRdb reprocessed the public reads and kept productive beta chains. Rows with one shared CDR3 protein collapse into an entry with the most common genes and DNA. This sample gives approximately 50,000 distinct CDR3 sequences in total; 5.8% of them show up just once. Over 30% of the sample is in the top ten clones. What the time point label conveys for this sample: day 60 (about 2 months) after transplantation. The treatment or condition label, as the study defines it: allogeneic hematopoietic cell transplantation with graft depleted of TCRalphabeta T cells and CD19 B cells.

Sequenced material: PBMCs, mostly from graft donor cells, taken 60 days after TCRalphabeta/CD19-depleted stem cell transplant. The receptors were gathered from a female patient aged 2-9 years who had a stem cell transplant for aplastic anemia, so the T cells may come from the graft donor.

This clonotype turned up a few times. The gene calls are TRBV5-5 and TRBJ2-2; the D is unclear. CDR1 is SGHKS and CDR2 is YYEKEE in the germline V gene (reference sequence). Trimming pared 2 bases from V and 3 bases from J, leaving 5 bases between. The CDR3 is 13 amino acids. Here the CDR3 reads CASSFVYTGELFF. In DNA form, the CDR3 reads TGTGCCAGCAGCTTTGTGTACACCGGGGAGCTGTTTTTT. Supplemented by reference TRBV5-5 and TRBJ2-2, the full variable domain reads DAGVTQSPTHLIKTRGQQVTLRCSPISGHKSVSWYQQVLGQGPQFIFQYYEKEERGRGNFPDRFSARQFPNYSSELNVNALLLGDSALYLCASSFVYTGELFFGEGSRLTVL.

The chain uses TRBV3-1 and TRBJ2-5, with 7 bases aligning to TRBD2. This CDR3 region has 16 residues. V lost 0 bases, J lost 12 bases, and 16 bases stayed unmatched. Germline loops: CDR1 LGHDT, CDR2 YNNKEL (reference sequence). The CDR3 nucleotides are TGTGCCAGCAGCCAAGAGTCGTTACGGGCAGCGGGGTGGAAGTACTTC. This encodes CASSQESLRAAGWKYF.

Notes on this clonotype: A much larger clone lies a single base off, so this may be a read error. The chain has TRBV20-1 and TRBJ2-7; D uncertain. The CDR3 extends over 10 amino acids. Deletions cut 3 bases from V and 2 bases from J, with 2 bases between. The germline gives CDR1 DFQATT, CDR2 SNEGSKA (reference sequence). The CDR3 DNA follows: TGCAGTGCTAGCCCCTACGAGCAGTACTTC. Translated, it gives CSASPYEQYF.

The chain has TRBV7-9 and TRBJ1-2, with 7 bases identical to TRBD1. Germline V lookup: CDR1 SEHNR, CDR2 FQNEAQ (reference sequence). This CDR3 spans 16 amino acids. V lost 5 bases to trimming and J lost 5 bases; unmatched junction nucleotides: 14. The chain's CDR3 is CASSRELGTAGYGYTF. CDR3 in DNA: TGTGCCAGCAGCCGAGAGTTGGGGACAGCAGGTTATGGCTACACCTTC.

This clonotype was counted at least ten times. This chain uses TRBV2 with TRBJ2-6; tentatively, D is TRBD2 (6 bases). V was shortened by 8 bases and J by 0 bases, with 8 bases between the two germline ends. CDR1 and CDR2 (germline): SNHLY, FYNNEI. The CDR3 contains 14 residues. The CDR3 sequence: CASRGNSGANVLTF. The CDR3 DNA reads as TGTGCCAGCCGGGGGAACTCTGGGGCCAACGTCCTGACTTTC.

This clonotype turned up a few times. V usage is TRBV5-4 and J usage is TRBJ2-6; D is possibly TRBD1 (5 bases). Trimming cost V 2 bases and J 1 base, with 16 bases left between them. Per the germline V gene, CDR1 is SGHNT and CDR2 is YYREEE (reference sequence). CDR3 length: 18 residues. The CDR3 sequence is CASSFRSGRPSGANVLTF. CDR3 in DNA: TGTGCCAGCAGCTTTCGGTCAGGGCGCCCATCTGGGGCCAACGTCCTGACTTTC.

This clonotype was seen many times. The CDR3 region has the DNA TGTGCCAGCAGCTTCTCACAGATGAACACTGAAGCTTTCTTT. Amino acids: CASSFSQMNTEAFF. The chain couples TRBV12-3 or TRBV12-4 to TRBJ1-1; D unclear. The CDR3 consists of 14 residues. V was clipped by 6 bases and J by 0 bases, with 11 bases between them.

This clonotype was counted many times. The CDR3: CASSLRLRGTRETQYF. Here the CDR3 DNA reads TGTGCCAGCAGCTTAAGATTGCGGGGAACCCGGGAGACCCAGTACTTC. This sequence joins TRBV7-2 and TRBJ2-5; TRBD2 is a possible D gene (6 bases). The CDR3 runs to 16 residues. V lost 2 bases and J 5 bases, leaving 18 bases between the germline ends. Germline V CDR1 and CDR2: SGHTA, FQGNSA. The full variable domain, in which reference TRBV7-2 and TRBJ2-5 provide the parts outside the CDR3, is GAGVSQSPSNKVTEKGKDVELRCDPISGHTALYWYRQSLGQGLEFLIYFQGNSAPDKSGLPSDRFSAERTGGSVSTLTIQRTQQEDSAVYLCASSLRLRGTRETQYFGPGTRLLVL.

This clonotype was picked up many times. The chain employs TRBV10-1 and TRBJ2-1, with D uncertain. CDR3 length equals 13 residues. The V gene lost 6 bases and the J gene lost 0 bases, with 6 bases spanning the gap. CDR1 and CDR2 from the germline V gene are WNHNN and SYGVQD (reference sequence). The CDR3 coding sequence is TGCGCCAGCAGCCTAGGCTCCTACAATGAGCAGTTCTTC. As protein: CASSLGSYNEQFF.

There are many counts of this clonotype. This chain joins TRBV21-1 and TRBJ1-6; TRBD1 is the table's D call and was not checked against the DNA. TRBV21-1 is labeled a pseudogene. CDR3 length: 14 residues. The CDR3 region is CRTGFFSHNSPLHF. The DNA of the CDR3 is TGTCGGACAGGATTTTTCAGTCATAATTCACCCCTCCACTTT.

Here the CDR3 reads CASSQDGGGRNTEAFF. The DNA of the CDR3 is TGCGCCAGCAGCCAAGATGGGGGGGGCCGGAACACTGAAGCTTTCTTT. The chain recombines TRBV4-1 with TRBJ1-1; a weak D match, TRBD1 (6 bases). V lost 0 bases to trimming and J lost 1 base, with 12 bases between them. Germline V gene lookup returns CDR1 MGHRA and CDR2 YSYEKL. CDR3 length: 16 amino acids.

This clonotype showed up just a few times. This chain links TRBV7-9 with TRBJ2-1; D is undetermined. Per germline, CDR1 SEHNR and CDR2 FQNEAQ (reference sequence). This CDR3 has 16 amino acids. Trimming took 5 bases from V and 2 from J, leaving 16 bases between them. This chain's CDR3 is CASSHPIRLTYNEQFF. The CDR3 coding sequence is TGTGCCAGCAGCCACCCTATACGGCTTACCTACAATGAGCAGTTCTTC.

A few counts support this clonotype. This chain connects TRBV7-9 to TRBJ2-7; 9 bases map to TRBD2. The J segment lost 5 bases and the V segment lost 2 bases, leaving 7 bases of the junction unmatched. The V gene's germline CDR1 is SEHNR and CDR2 FQNEAQ (reference sequence). The CDR3 covers 15 residues. The CDR3 region has the DNA TGTGCCAGCAGCTTATATAGCGGGAGTATGCACGAGCAGTACTTC. This encodes CASSLYSGSMHEQYF.

This clonotype was recorded many times. The chain employs TRBV13 and TRBJ2-6; tentative D call: TRBD2 (6 bases). The CDR3 extends over 15 amino acids. The germline V gene encodes CDR1 PRHDT and CDR2 FYEKMQ (reference sequence). V lost 4 bases to trimming and J lost 2 bases, with 9 bases between them. The CDR3 DNA reads TGTGCCAGCAGCTACGGGACTGCTGGGGCCAACGTCCTGACTTTC. It is translated as CASSYGTAGANVLTF.

Many counts were recorded for this clonotype. This chain uses TRBV6-5 with TRBJ2-7; 9 bases line up with TRBD1. This CDR3 is built from 14 residues. With V trimmed by 2 bases and J by 3 bases, 2 bases remained unmatched. Germline V lookup: CDR1 MNHEY, CDR2 SVGAGI. The CDR3 region is CASSYTGQGYEQYF. For the CDR3, the DNA is TGTGCCAGCAGTTACACGGGACAGGGCTACGAGCAGTACTTC.

This clonotype was counted ten times or more. The J gene is TRBJ2-7, the V gene TRBV11-2, with D possibly being TRBD1 or TRBD2 (5 bases each). Looked up from germline, CDR1 is SGHAT and CDR2 is FQNNGV. The CDR3 contains 14 residues. V shed 5 bases and J shed 5 bases, with 16 bases lying between them. CDR3 coding DNA: TGTGCCAGCAGCGAGGGGTCGGGACGAGACGAGCAGTACTTC. Translation gives CASSEGSGRDEQYF. The entire variable domain, with the rest obtained from reference TRBV11-2 and TRBJ2-7, is as follows: EAGVAQSPRYKIIEKRQSVAFWCNPISGHATLYWYQQILGQGPKLLIQFQNNGVVDDSQLPKDRFSAERLKGVDSTLKIQPAKLEDSAVYLCASSEGSGRDEQYFGPGTRLTVT.

This clonotype was recorded many times. The chain uses TRBV7-3 and TRBJ2-5; TRBD1 might be the D (6 bases). The V and J ends lost 6 bases and 4 bases respectively, with 12 bases between them. The germline V gene encodes CDR1 SGHTA and CDR2 FQGTGA. This CDR3 has 13 residues. CDR3 bases: TGTGCCAGCAGTCGCCAGGGGCGAGAGACCCAGTACTTC. Its protein is CASSRQGRETQYF.

The table lists this clonotype with many counts. The rearrangement uses TRBV5-1 and TRBJ2-7; the match to TRBD1 covers 11 bases. V dropped 5 bases and J dropped 1; count of bases not matched to a gene: 8. This CDR3 has 16 residues. Per germline, CDR1 SGHRS and CDR2 YFSETQ. The CDR3 loop reads CASRTGTGGMSYEQYF. CDR3 in DNA: TGCGCCAGCAGGACTGGGACAGGGGGGATGTCCTACGAGCAGTACTTC.

This clonotype showed up many times. The DNA for the CDR3 is TGTGCCAGCAGTGAAGTAACCAGAGGGACGCTCGGCTACACCTTC. As protein: CASSEVTRGTLGYTF. J is TRBJ1-2 and V is TRBV6-1; tentative D call: TRBD1 (5 bases). V lost 1 base and J lost 8, with 17 bases in between. CDR3 length: 15 residues. The germline V gene has CDR1 MNHNS and CDR2 SASEGT.

This clonotype appeared many times. The chain links TRBV29-1 to TRBJ1-5; TRBD1 might be the D (6 bases). Germline V gives CDR1 SQVTM, CDR2 ANQGSEA. This CDR3 is 13 amino acids long. Trimming took off 7 bases at V and 6 bases at J, with 16 bases between the two ends. The CDR3 coding sequence is TGCAGCGCCTCCGGGGGCGCAGGTCAGCCCCAGCATTTT. Its translation is CSASGGAGQPQHF.

This clonotype showed up many times. The chain joins TRBV4-3 to TRBJ2-7, with 8 bases aligning to TRBD1. After removal of 4 bases from V and 6 bases from J, the junction contained 5 bases not matched to a gene. Germline CDR1 LGHNA, CDR2 YSLEER. There are 13 residues in the CDR3. The CDR3: CASSLWTGPEQYF. For the CDR3, the DNA is TGCGCCAGCAGCCTTTGGACAGGGCCCGAGCAGTACTTC.

This clonotype was counted at least ten times. The chain recombines TRBV7-8 with TRBJ2-1, with 7 bases matching TRBD2. With 3 bases clipped from V and 4 bases from J, the junction kept 9 bases outside the gene matches. The CDR3 runs to 16 residues. CDR1 and CDR2 from the germline V gene are SGHVS and FQNEAQ. The CDR3 region has the DNA TGTGCCAGCAGCTTTCCCGAATGGGGGGGATACAATGAGCAGTTCTTC. The encoded protein is CASSFPEWGGYNEQFF.

This clonotype was detected many times. J is TRBJ2-6 and V is TRBV24-1, with unresolved D. Germline lookup yields CDR1 KGHDR and CDR2 SFDVKD. This CDR3 contains 16 residues. V gave up 3 bases and J gave up 3 bases, with 11 bases separating them. Here the CDR3 DNA reads TGTGCCACCAGTGATGGCCGGCTGAGTGGGGCCAACGTCCTGACTTTC. Amino acids: CATSDGRLSGANVLTF.

This clonotype came up many times. The chain uses TRBV28 and TRBJ2-3, with D possibly matching TRBD1 (6 bases). V dropped 6 bases and J dropped 2 bases, with 12 bases sitting between them. Germline lookup yields CDR1 MDHEN and CDR2 SYDVKM. This CDR3 has 14 amino acids. The CDR3 DNA sequence: TGTGCCAGCAGCCTAGGGGGATTCACAGATACGCAGTATTTT. Its translation is CASSLGGFTDTQYF.

This clonotype has at least ten counts. V and J are TRBV20-1 and TRBJ2-5; weak D call: TRBD2 (6 bases). Looked up from germline, CDR1 is DFQATT and CDR2 is SNEGSKA (reference sequence). The V end was cut by 1 base, the J end by 5 bases, with 17 bases between. The CDR3 sequence is 15 residues long. CDR3 loop: CSARARGQRTETQYF. The CDR3 DNA sequence: TGCAGTGCTAGAGCGCGGGGCCAGAGAACTGAGACCCAGTACTTC.

This clonotype was seen repeatedly, ten times or more. This CDR3 reads CASSSRGAGAYEQYF. The CDR3 DNA sequence: TGTGCCAGCAGTTCCCGAGGGGCCGGGGCCTACGAGCAGTACTTC. The V gene is TRBV6-2 or TRBV6-3, the J gene TRBJ2-7, with D possibly being TRBD1 or TRBD2 (5 bases each). Deletions cut 4 bases from V and 2 bases from J, with 15 bases between. CDR1 MNHEY and CDR2 SVGEGT come from the germline V gene. This CDR3 has 15 residues.

The V and J genes are TRBV19 and TRBJ2-3; TRBD1 matches at 7 bases. The germline V gene encodes CDR1 LNHDA and CDR2 SQIVND (reference sequence). J gave up 5 bases and V 9 bases, and 14 bases lay outside the gene matches. The CDR3 sequence is 15 residues long. The CDR3 DNA follows: TGTGCCAGGGACAGGACAGCCCTCCGGGGAGATACGCAGTATTTT. Translating gives CARDRTALRGDTQYF.